This TCR beta chain was sequenced in a study of cytomegalovirus exposure and HLA in healthy donors. This CDR3 is built from 12 residues. The V and J ends lost 0 bases and 5 bases respectively, with 5 bases between them. Germline V gives CDR1 SGHNT, CDR2 YYREEE (reference sequence). This clone was counted a few times. The PCR used 60 Vbeta and 13 Jbeta primers. Generated by immunoSEQ multiplex PCR, the TCRdb table keeps only in-frame clones and is missing some. The sample records about 120,000 clones, 77% being singletons. The specimen was PBMCs. This TCR was sampled from a man younger than 35 in good health and CMV-seropositive. V gene TRBV5-4 combines with J gene TRBJ2-5; D is unclear. CDR3: CASSLVGETQYF. CDR3 bases: TGTGCCAGCAGCTTGGTCGGGGAGACCCAGTACTTC.